This T cell receptor (beta chain) was obtained from a study of blood T cell repertoires in COVID-19. Study as a whole: Sites across the United States, Italy and Spain contributed samples from acute and convalescent COVID-19. The cDNA or gDNA used as material had been derived from T cells, B-cell-depleted T cells, or PBMCs.

Original data processing: By means of reference gene primer amplification, nucleated cell counts were estimated. Method: immunoSEQ multiplex PCR; TCRdb's copy keeps in-frame clones and lacks some. The DNA gave D and trimming, while V, J and clone size come from that table. This table holds hundreds of thousands of clones, about nine tenths found once. The germline CDR1 and CDR2 sequences are MNHEY and SMNVEV (reference sequence). V was trimmed by 2 bases and J by 3 bases, leaving 7 bases between them. The CDR3 length is 13 residues. What was sequenced was peripheral blood. The rearrangement links TRBV27 to TRBJ1-2, with a tentative D call TRBD1 (5 bases). The receptor comes from a man older than 75 with acute or convalescent COVID-19. In DNA form, the CDR3 reads TGTGCCAGCAGTTTACAGGGTTACTATGGCTACACCTTC. Protein product: CASSLQGYYGYTF.